This T cell receptor (beta chain) was sequenced for a study of T-cell reconstitution after alpha-beta-depleted transplantation in children. Notes on the study in general: Recipient T cells and thymic progenitors that survived were the source of the high TCRbeta diversity seen at day 60 in some patients. One year after transplant, T-cell counts and diversity came mostly from newly produced T cells.

This clonotype was counted at least ten times. The antigen is unknown. A TCRbeta library incorporating unique molecular identifiers was prepared. TCRdb re-called the PCR reads through MiXCR, storing one row per CDR3 protein. The sample lists 200,000 or so distinct CDR3 sequences, around 8.4% occurring once. The CDR3 loop spans 15 amino acids. The J segment lost 1 base and the V segment lost 6 bases, leaving 4 bases of the junction unmatched. The sequence was collected from a male patient between 2 and 15 years old who had a stem cell transplant for acute myeloid leukemia, so the T cells may come from the graft donor. The genes are TRBV12-3 or TRBV12-4 and TRBJ2-3, with 10 bases matching TRBD2. Specimen: PBMCs, mostly from graft donor cells, collected 360 days after TCRalphabeta/CD19-depleted stem cell transplant. The CDR3 is CASSRGLAGTDTQYF. CDR3 in DNA: TGTGCCAGCAGCCGTGGACTAGCGGGCACAGATACGCAGTATTTT.